The 13 T cell receptor beta chains below all came from one sample that was sequenced in a study of blood T cells in healthy people across ages. Next came a second PCR, run for roughly 6 to 11 cycles, which used a sample-barcoded 5' primer along with a J-beta primer mix. TCRdb redid the calling of the 5' RACE reads with MiXCR, one entry per CDR3 protein. The sample lists 1.8 million or so distinct CDR3 sequences, roughly two fifths occurring once. The material sequenced was blood. The source is a human donor in good health.

This clonotype showed up just a few times. The gene calls are TRBV20-1 and TRBJ2-1; tentatively, D is TRBD2 (6 bases). The CDR3 runs 13 residues. Germline V gives CDR1 DFQATT, CDR2 SNEGSKA (reference sequence). With 6 bases removed from V and 7 bases from J, the gap between germline ends came to 16 bases. The CDR3 reads CSAYGTYWNEQFF. In DNA, the CDR3 is TGCAGTGCATACGGGACTTACTGGAATGAGCAGTTCTTC.

This clonotype has just a few counts. The chain joins TRBV12-3 or TRBV12-4 to TRBJ1-5; TRBD1 agrees at 7 bases. Trimming cost V 5 bases and J 0 bases; bases outside gene matches: 10. CDR3 size: 17 residues. CDR3 nucleotide sequence: TGTGCCAGCAGTCCGGGACAGAGAACCCATAGCAATCAGCCCCAGCATTTT. It specifies CASSPGQRTHSNQPQHF.

This clonotype was counted between two and nine times. The chain links TRBV6-6 to TRBJ2-7; D ambiguous. CDR1 and CDR2 from the germline V gene are MNHNY and SVGAGI (reference sequence). The V end was cut by 7 bases, the J end by 2 bases, with 12 bases between. The CDR3 extends over 13 amino acids. The CDR3 bases are TGTGCCAGCAAGGACGGCTCTACCTACGAGCAGTACTTC. This gives the protein CASKDGSTYEQYF.

Only a few counts were recorded for this clonotype. The V and J genes are TRBV4-2 and TRBJ1-5; D is ambiguous. Germline CDR1 LGHNA, CDR2 YNFKEQ. Trimming shortened V by 1 base and J by 0 bases, and 10 bases separated the two germline ends. The CDR3 has 16 residues. The CDR3 DNA reads as TGTGCCAGCAGCCAAGTTGCCTGGGGTAGCAATCAGCCCCAGCATTTT. Translating it yields CASSQVAWGSNQPQHF.

The J gene is TRBJ2-1, the V gene TRBV28; D is perhaps TRBD1 (5 bases). This CDR3 region has 14 residues. CDR1 and CDR2 (germline): MDHEN, SYDVKM. The V and J ends lost 6 bases and 5 bases respectively, with 14 bases between them. The CDR3 sequence is CASRVTGAHNEQFF. CDR3 in DNA: TGTGCCAGCAGGGTTACAGGAGCCCACAATGAGCAGTTCTTC.

Remarks on this clonotype: The junction shows a germline mismatch at one end, possibly a read error. The chain is built from TRBV7-6 and TRBJ1-2; possible D gene TRBD1, 5 bases. Germline CDR1 and CDR2: SGHVS and FNYEAQ. The CDR3 has 13 amino acids. Here the CDR3 DNA reads TGTGCCAGCAGCTTAGATCGGGACTATCGCTACACCTTC. Translated, it gives CASSLDRDYRYTF.

The chain is built from TRBV2 and TRBJ1-2; D is unclear. The germline V and J ends were trimmed by 1 base and 4 bases, with 10 bases remaining between them. Germline CDR1 reads SNHLY; CDR2 reads FYNNEI. The CDR3 length is 14 residues. The CDR3 DNA reads as TGTGCCAGCAGTGAAGAGGACCAGGCCTATGGCTACACCTTC. Residues: CASSEEDQAYGYTF. The full variable domain, with the rest looked up from reference TRBV2 and TRBJ1-2, is EPEVTQTPSHQVTQMGQEVILRCVPISNHLYFYWYRQILGQKVEFLVSFYNNEISEKSEIFDDQFSVERPDGSNFTLKIRSTKLEDSAMYFCASSEEDQAYGYTFGSGTRLTVV.

The table lists this clonotype with a few counts. The rearrangement links TRBV29-1 to TRBJ2-1; D remains ambiguous. There are 11 residues in the CDR3. The germline V gene has CDR1 SQVTM and CDR2 ANQGSEA. The CDR3 is CTSGRANEQFF. The CDR3 nucleotides read TGCACTTCTGGACGGGCTAATGAGCAGTTCTTC.

The CDR3 reads CASSVYSNSYEQYF. The CDR3 DNA reads as TGTGCCAGCAGCGTATACAGTAATTCCTACGAGCAGTACTTC. The chain is built from TRBV9 and TRBJ2-4; the D is unclear. The J call may be incorrect, as the DNA end agrees better with TRBJ2-7. The length of the CDR3 is 14 residues. CDR1 SGDLS and CDR2 YYNGEE come from the germline V gene.

In its sample, this clonotype was seen a few times. This chain connects TRBV7-9 to TRBJ2-1, with TRBD2 matching over 8 bases. Trimming removed 6 bases from V and 9 bases from J; junction bases left unmatched: 7. The CDR3 spans 13 residues. The germline CDR1 and CDR2 sequences are SEHNR and FQNEAQ (reference sequence). The CDR3 loop is CASSRGGPGEQFF. The CDR3, as DNA: TGTGCCAGCAGTCGCGGGGGGCCGGGTGAGCAGTTCTTC.

The table lists this clonotype with many counts. The gene calls are TRBV29-1 and TRBJ1-1; the D gene is possibly TRBD1 (5 bases). V was trimmed by 2 bases and J by 4 bases, leaving 11 bases between them. The CDR3 totals 13 residues. CDR1 is SQVTM and CDR2 is ANQGSEA in the germline V gene. As DNA, the CDR3 is TGCAGCGTTGAATTACTCGGGGGCACTGAAGCTTTCTTT. Protein: CSVELLGGTEAFF.

The sample holds a few counts of this clonotype. V and J are TRBV27 and TRBJ2-5; the match to TRBD2 covers 13 bases. The CDR3 sequence is 17 residues long. Germline loops: CDR1 MNHEY, CDR2 SMNVEV (reference sequence). The V segment lost 3 bases and the J segment 2 bases; nucleotides outside the gene matches: 6. For the CDR3, the DNA is TGTGCCAGCAGTTTTACTAGCGGGGGGGCCTTACAAGAGACCCAGTACTTC. Translated: CASSFTSGGALQETQYF.

The chain has TRBV7-2 and TRBJ1-5; 9 bases fit TRBD1. This CDR3 region has 16 residues. The germline V gene has CDR1 SGHTA and CDR2 FQGNSA. V lost 1 base and J lost 3; bases outside the gene matches: 4. As DNA, the CDR3 is TGTGCCAGCAGCTTAGTACAGGGGGCTCTCAATCAGCCCCAGCATTTT. It codes for CASSLVQGALNQPQHF.